A selection of T cell receptor beta chains follows, all from one sample in a study of cytomegalovirus exposure and HLA in healthy donors. Sequencing used immunoSEQ multiplex PCR; TCRdb keeps in-frame clones, though not all of them. The table includes approximately 190,000 clones, approximately 12% detected once. Material for sequencing was PBMCs. Source of these receptors: a man aged 45-65 years in good health and CMV-seropositive. The CDR3 runs from the conserved cysteine through the conserved F or W. A D gene is named only where the DNA matches it firmly. Clone size is given for some rows only: seen once, a few or many times, or a class if the clone is expanded.

len | abundance | j_gene | d_gene | v_gene | CDR3nt | CDR3aa
14 | . | TRBJ2-3 | TRBD1 | TRBV18 | TGTGCCAGCTCATTAGACAGGGGGTCAGATACGCAGTATTTT | CASSLDRGSDTQYF
15 | few | TRBJ1-5 | . | TRBV28 | TGTGCCAGCAGTTTATGGGTCAGCGGGGGTCAGCCCCAGCATTTT | CASSLWVSGGQPQHF
12 | few | TRBJ2-2 | . | TRBV30 | TGTGCCTGGAGTGTAGGGAGCGGGGAGCTGTTTTTT | CAWSVGSGELFF
14 | few | TRBJ2-5 | . | TRBV5-1 | TGCGCCAGCAGCTTGGGGGGGCGGCAAGAGACCCAGTACTTC | CASSLGGRQETQYF
16 | . | TRBJ2-1 | TRBD1 | TRBV27 | TGTGCCAGCAGTCACGATAGGACAGGGGGAAGGTATGAGCAGTTCTTC | CASSHDRTGGRYEQFF
16 | few | TRBJ2-1 | TRBD2 | TRBV5-1 | TGCGCCAGCAGCTTGGCCGAACAGCGGGGGGACAATGAGCAGTTCTTC | CASSLAEQRGDNEQFF
16 | . | TRBJ1-4 | TRBD1 | TRBV6-1 | TGTGCCAGCAGTGCCGACAGGGGAAAGGGTAATGAAAAACTGTTTTTT | CASSADRGKGNEKLFF
15 | few | TRBJ1-5 | . | TRBV5-5 | TGTGCCAGCAGCTTGGAACCGCTAAAAAATCAGCCCCAGCATTTT | CASSLEPLKNQPQHF
16 | few | TRBJ1-4 | TRBD1 | TRBV7-2 | TGTGCCAGCAGCTTAGGGGGACAGGGGGCGGGTGAAAAACTGTTTTTT | CASSLGGQGAGEKLFF
14 | . | TRBJ1-6 | . | TRBV5-1 | TGCGCCAGCAGCTTGGGCGGGGATAATTCACCCCTCCACTTT | CASSLGGDNSPLHF
13 | . | TRBJ2-6 | . | TRBV19 | TGTGCCAGTACCTCAGCTGGGGCCAACGTCCTGACTTTC | CASTSAGANVLTF
16 | few | TRBJ1-5 | TRBD1 | TRBV28 | TGTGCCAGCAGTTCCCGAGACAGGGGTTACAATCAGCCCCAGCATTTT | CASSSRDRGYNQPQHF
14 | . | TRBJ2-2 | . | TRBV7-9 | TGTGCCAGCAGCTTAGATGGAGTCACCGGGGAGCTGTTTTTT | CASSLDGVTGELFF
15 | few | TRBJ2-2 | TRBD1 | TRBV6-4 | TGTGCCAGCAGTCCGGGACAGGGTATATTGGGGGAGCTGTTTTTT | CASSPGQGILGELFF
15 | . | TRBJ2-3 | TRBD2 | TRBV28 | TGTGCCAGCAGTTTACCAGCGGGGGTTACAGATACGCAGTATTTT | CASSLPAGVTDTQYF
15 | . | TRBJ1-4 | . | TRBV25-1 | TGTGCCAGCAGTGAAGGTCGGGTGGTGGGTGAAAAACTGTTTTTT | CASSEGRVVGEKLFF
15 | few | TRBJ2-5 | TRBD2 | TRBV7-7 | TGTGCTAGCAGCGGGACTCCCAATCGGGCGGAGACCCAGTACTTC | CASSGTPNRAETQYF
15 | . | TRBJ2-3 | TRBD2 | TRBV5-6 | TGTGCCAGCAGACGGACTAGCGGCTACACAGATACGCAGTATTTT | CASRRTSGYTDTQYF
16 | . | TRBJ1-4 | TRBD1 | TRBV5-4 | TGTGCCAGCAGCTTTGAAACGGGACAGGGATTTGAAAAACTGTTTTTT | CASSFETGQGFEKLFF
15 | . | TRBJ2-3 | TRBD2 | TRBV19 | TGTGCCAGTAGTATGGGAGCGGGGGGGCAGGATACGCAGTATTTT | CASSMGAGGQDTQYF
13 | . | TRBJ1-6 | . | TRBV6-1 | TGTGCCAGCAACCCCAGGGCCAACCCATCCCTCCACTTT | CASNPRANPSLHF
13 | . | TRBJ1-2 | . | TRBV30 | TGTGCCTGGGGGAGCGAATTAAACTATGGCTACACCTTC | CAWGSELNYGYTF
14 | . | TRBJ2-3 | . | TRBV12-5 | TGTGCTAGTGGTTTGGGTTGGACTGGAGATACGCAGTATTTT | CASGLGWTGDTQYF
12 | few | TRBJ2-1 | . | TRBV9 | TGTGCCAGCAGTCATTCGGGGAATGAGCAGTTCTTC | CASSHSGNEQFF
15 | . | TRBJ2-1 | . | TRBV18 | TGTGCCAGCTCACGCGGACCGGGACAACTCAATGAGCAGTTCTTC | CASSRGPGQLNEQFF
14 | once | TRBJ1-2 | . | TRBV23-1 | TGCGCCAGCAGTCAATCTCCTCTCCTCTATGGCTACACCTTC | CASSQSPLLYGYTF
15 | few | TRBJ1-5 | . | TRBV7-2 | TGTGCCAGCAGCTTCCCGGGTCAGGGTCTGCAGCCCCAGCATTTT | CASSFPGQGLQPQHF
13 | . | TRBJ1-1 | . | TRBV6-5 | TGTGCCAGCAGTTCACCATTACAGGGTGAAGCTTTCTTT | CASSSPLQGEAFF
15 | . | TRBJ1-1 | . | TRBV7-9 | TGTGCCAGCAGCTTCTCCCGCTCCCGGGGAACTGAAGCTTTCTTT | CASSFSRSRGTEAFF
13 | few | TRBJ2-7 | . | TRBV30 | TGTGCCCGTTCACTAGGACCCATGGCGGAGCAGTACTTC | CARSLGPMAEQYF
14 | . | TRBJ2-5 | . | TRBV4-2 | TGTGCCAGCAGCCAAGAGGGGCCTCGGGAGACCCAGTACTTC | CASSQEGPRETQYF
16 | . | TRBJ2-1 | TRBD2 | TRBV5-1 | TGCGCCAGCAGCTTGGAGCTAGCGGGGGGCACGAATGAGCAGTTCTTC | CASSLELAGGTNEQFF
18 | . | TRBJ2-2 | TRBD1 | TRBV18 | TGTGCCAGCTCACCCCTATCCGGACAGGGGTTGGCTTCCGGGGAGCTGTTTTTT | CASSPLSGQGLASGELFF
15 | . | TRBJ1-5 | . | TRBV6-5 | TGTGCCAGCAGGTCTGACAGGAACAGCAATCAGCCCCAGCATTTT | CASRSDRNSNQPQHF
15 | . | TRBJ2-1 | TRBD2 | TRBV9 | TGTGCCAGCAGCGTGGGAGCGGGGGTCCACAATGAGCAGTTCTTC | CASSVGAGVHNEQFF
15 | . | TRBJ2-6 | TRBD1 | TRBV5-1 | TGCGCCAGCAGCCGGGACAGGCCTGGGGCCAACGTCCTGACTTTC | CASSRDRPGANVLTF
15 | . | TRBJ2-1 | TRBD2 | TRBV30 | TGTGCCTGGAGCCCCGGGACTAGCTTTCGGAATGAGCAGTTCTTC | CAWSPGTSFRNEQFF
14 | . | TRBJ2-1 | . | TRBV7-2 | TGTGCCAGCAGCTTAGTAGCTAGCGACAATGAGCAGTTCTTC | CASSLVASDNEQFF